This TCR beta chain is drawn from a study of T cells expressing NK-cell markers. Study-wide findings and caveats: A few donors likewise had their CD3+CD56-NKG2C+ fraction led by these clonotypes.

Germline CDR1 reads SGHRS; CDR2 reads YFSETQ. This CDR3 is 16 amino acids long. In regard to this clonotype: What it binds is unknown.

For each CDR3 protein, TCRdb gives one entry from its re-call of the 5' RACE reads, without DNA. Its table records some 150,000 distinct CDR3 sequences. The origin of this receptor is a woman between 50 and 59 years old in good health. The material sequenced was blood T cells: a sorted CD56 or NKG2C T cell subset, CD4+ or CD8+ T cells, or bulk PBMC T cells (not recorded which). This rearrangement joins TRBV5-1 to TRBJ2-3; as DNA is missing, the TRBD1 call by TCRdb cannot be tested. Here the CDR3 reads CASSPVGTESTDTQYF.